A selection of T cell receptor beta chains follows, all from one sample in a study of CD8 T cells in ankylosing spondylitis. MiXCR was run by TCRdb on the 5' RACE reads, yielding one entry per CDR3 protein. The table records roughly 240,000 distinct CDR3 sequences, under 8.5% of them present only once. The sequenced material came from blood, either unsorted or a sorted T cell fraction (not recorded which). The receptors were sampled from a female donor with ankylosing spondylitis or in good health (not recorded which). Each CDR3 is given with its conserved first and last residue. A D gene is named only where the DNA matches it firmly. Size is omitted from some rows. Given values are once, few, many or a class for expanded clones.

size: many
V: TRBV11-2
J: TRBJ2-7
D: NA
DNA: TGTGCCAGCAGCCCCTGGTACGGAAACTACGAGCAGTACTTC
CDR3: CASSPWYGNYEQYF

size: many
V: TRBV20-1
J: TRBJ2-7
D: NA
DNA: TGCAGTGCTAGGGGTATCCTCGGGAGCTCCTACGAGCAGTACTTC
CDR3: CSARGILGSSYEQYF

size: many
V: TRBV7-2
J: TRBJ2-7
D: NA
DNA: TGTGCCAGCAGCCCCCAGGATCGGGAACCCCCCTACGAGCAGTACTTC
CDR3: CASSPQDREPPYEQYF

size: NA
V: TRBV7-9
J: TRBJ2-1
D: NA
DNA: TGTGCCAGCAGCTTAGTGGGTGACCATGAGCAGTTCTTC
CDR3: CASSLVGDHEQFF

size: many
V: TRBV28
J: TRBJ1-1
D: NA
DNA: TGTGCCAGCATATCCCCTATTGCGACTGAAGCTTTCTTT
CDR3: CASISPIATEAFF

size: many
V: TRBV19
J: TRBJ2-5
D: NA
DNA: TGTGCCAGTAGAAGAACTAGCAGCCAAGAGACCCAGTACTTC
CDR3: CASRRTSSQETQYF

size: many
V: TRBV29-1
J: TRBJ2-1
D: TRBD2
DNA: TGCAGCGTTGAAAGGCGCGGGAGGAGAAATGAGCAGTTCTTC
CDR3: CSVERRGRRNEQFF

size: NA
V: TRBV7-9
J: TRBJ2-1
D: NA
DNA: TGTGCCAGCAGCTTAGTGAGCGGACCCTCCTACAATGAGCAGTTCTTC
CDR3: CASSLVSGPSYNEQFF

size: few
V: TRBV7-6
J: TRBJ2-1
D: NA
DNA: TGTGCCAGCAGCGCACGAACCGGGACGAGTTACAATGAGCAGTTCTTC
CDR3: CASSARTGTSYNEQFF

size: NA
V: TRBV6-1
J: TRBJ2-1
D: NA
DNA: TGTGCCACCTCAGAAGGTAGAGCCGGCAATGAGCAGTTCTTC
CDR3: CATSEGRAGNEQFF

size: NA
V: TRBV2
J: TRBJ1-4
D: TRBD1
DNA: TGTGCCACCAACAGGGGGGTGGTTAATGAAAAACTGTTTTTT
CDR3: CATNRGVVNEKLFF

size: NA
V: TRBV3-1
J: TRBJ2-5
D: NA
DNA: TGTGCCAGCAGCCAAGAGATTAGCGGCAGAGGGGCGACCCAGTACTTC
CDR3: CASSQEISGRGATQYF

size: few
V: TRBV19
J: TRBJ2-2
D: NA
DNA: TGTGCCAGTTGTAAAGGAGTCAACACCGGGGAGCTGTTTTTT
CDR3: CASCKGVNTGELFF

size: many
V: TRBV12-3/TRBV12-4
J: TRBJ2-7
D: TRBD2
DNA: TGTGCCAGCAGGCGCGGGAGGGCTTACGAGCAGTACTTC
CDR3: CASRRGRAYEQYF

size: many
V: TRBV19
J: TRBJ2-2
D: NA
DNA: TGTGCCAGTAGTATCTTCCCGGGATCATGGAACACCGGGGAGCTGTTTTTT
CDR3: CASSIFPGSWNTGELFF

size: many
V: TRBV4-1
J: TRBJ2-2
D: TRBD2
DNA: TGCGCCAGCAGCCCTCTAAAAATGACTAGCGGGAATACCGGGGAGCTGTTTTTT
CDR3: CASSPLKMTSGNTGELFF

size: many
V: TRBV19
J: TRBJ2-1
D: TRBD2
DNA: TGTGCCAGTAGTCCCGGGGGGACTAGCGGGAGTAATGAGCAGTTCTTC
CDR3: CASSPGGTSGSNEQFF

size: many
V: TRBV7-6
J: TRBJ1-4
D: NA
DNA: TGTGCCAGCAGCCCCTTCCAAGGGGGGGTTAATGAAAAACTGTTTTTT
CDR3: CASSPFQGGVNEKLFF

size: NA
V: TRBV5-5
J: TRBJ2-1
D: NA
DNA: TGTGCCAGCAGCTCCAGCTCTAGTACTGAGCAGTTCTTC
CDR3: CASSSSSSTEQFF

size: many
V: TRBV6-5
J: TRBJ2-7
D: NA
DNA: TGTGCCAGCAGTTCCCCTCCCTACGAGCAGTACTTC
CDR3: CASSSPPYEQYF

size: few
V: TRBV3-1
J: TRBJ2-4
D: NA
DNA: TGTGCCATCAGCCCCCGGGGTGACAGTCACCTAGCCAAAAACATTCAGTACTTC
CDR3: CAISPRGDSHLAKNIQYF

size: NA
V: TRBV5-3
J: TRBJ2-1
D: NA
DNA: TGTGCCAGAAGCTTAGCCTCCTACAATGAGCAGTTCTTC
CDR3: CARSLASYNEQFF

size: NA
V: TRBV19
J: TRBJ2-1
D: TRBD2
DNA: TGTGCCAGTAGTATAGCGGGAGGGCCGGATGAGCAGTTCTTC
CDR3: CASSIAGGPDEQFF

size: few
V: TRBV4-3
J: TRBJ1-2
D: NA
DNA: TGCGCCAGCAGCCAAGACAAGTATTCGGGCTACACCTTC
CDR3: CASSQDKYSGYTF

size: many
V: TRBV5-1
J: TRBJ1-3
D: NA
DNA: TGCGCCAGCAGCTCCATCGGGCCGGGGTCGGGAAACACCATATATTTT
CDR3: CASSSIGPGSGNTIYF

size: many
V: TRBV20-1
J: TRBJ2-7
D: NA
DNA: TGCAGTGCTAGTACCCCGGACCGACGACCCTACGAGCAGTACTTC
CDR3: CSASTPDRRPYEQYF

size: many
V: TRBV6-2/TRBV6-3
J: TRBJ1-5
D: NA
DNA: TGTGCCAGCAGTTCTGGGGAGGCTCAGCCCCAGCATTTT
CDR3: CASSSGEAQPQHF

size: many
V: TRBV30
J: TRBJ1-2
D: NA
DNA: TGTGCCTGGAGTGTACGAGCCCCGACCCTCGGCTACACCTTC
CDR3: CAWSVRAPTLGYTF

size: many
V: TRBV6-1
J: TRBJ1-5
D: TRBD1
DNA: TGTGCCAGCAGTCCCGGGACAGATGAATATCAGCCCCAGCATTTT
CDR3: CASSPGTDEYQPQHF

size: many
V: TRBV10-3
J: TRBJ2-3
D: TRBD2
DNA: TGTGCCATCAAGGCAAGCGGGAGGGGCGTGACAGATACGCAGTATTTT
CDR3: CAIKASGRGVTDTQYF

size: many
V: TRBV4-1
J: TRBJ1-2
D: TRBD1
DNA: TGCGCCAGCAGCCCGACAGGGGGCTATGGCTACACCTTC
CDR3: CASSPTGGYGYTF

size: many
V: TRBV29-1
J: TRBJ2-5
D: TRBD1
DNA: TGCAGCGTTGGGGACAGGCGCCAAGAGACCCAGTACTTC
CDR3: CSVGDRRQETQYF

size: many
V: TRBV20-1
J: TRBJ2-7
D: TRBD2
DNA: TGCAGTGCTATGAGCGGGGAGCCGTCCTACGAGCAGTACTTC
CDR3: CSAMSGEPSYEQYF

size: many
V: TRBV10-3
J: TRBJ1-2
D: TRBD1
DNA: TGTGCCATCAGAGCCGGGACAGGGGGGTATGGCTACACCTTC
CDR3: CAIRAGTGGYGYTF

size: many
V: TRBV12-3/TRBV12-4
J: TRBJ2-3
D: NA
DNA: TGTGCCAGCGGTAAGGGGTCCCGCGGAGATACGCAGTATTTT
CDR3: CASGKGSRGDTQYF

size: many
V: TRBV20-1
J: TRBJ2-1
D: TRBD2
DNA: TGCAGTGCTCCGCTAGCGGGAACACACAATGAGCAGTTCTTC
CDR3: CSAPLAGTHNEQFF

size: many
V: TRBV20-1
J: TRBJ2-7
D: NA
DNA: TGCAGTGCCGAAACCGACGGGTACGAGCAGTACTTC
CDR3: CSAETDGYEQYF

size: many
V: TRBV7-2
J: TRBJ2-5
D: NA
DNA: TGTGCCAGCAGCTTAGCGGAGGTGGAGACCCAGTACTTC
CDR3: CASSLAEVETQYF

size: many
V: TRBV12-3/TRBV12-4
J: TRBJ2-7
D: TRBD2
DNA: TGTGCCAGCAGTTTTGGAAGTTTGGGGGGGAACAACTACGAGCAGTACTTC
CDR3: CASSFGSLGGNNYEQYF

size: many
V: TRBV7-8
J: TRBJ1-1
D: TRBD1
DNA: TGTGCCAGCAGCCCAGGGACAGGAGCTTTCTTT
CDR3: CASSPGTGAFF

size: many
V: TRBV6-2/TRBV6-3
J: TRBJ2-1
D: NA
DNA: TGTGCCAGCACCTTGGACCCCGGAGGGGAGCAGTTCTTC
CDR3: CASTLDPGGEQFF